This TCR beta chain stems from a study of shared clonotypes between healthy human individuals. Naive CD8 cells lacked CD45RO and underwent positive selection for CCR7, leaving out terminally differentiated effector memory CD45RA+ cells. All of the donors resided in Nashville, Tennessee, and each was a Caucasian adult. As originally analysed: ImmunoSEQ output held junction-only sequences without quality scores, so filtering differed. The repertoire was sequenced with immunoSEQ multiplex PCR; TCRdb's copy has only in-frame clones and lacks some. V and J calls and clone size follow that table, whereas D and trimming were derived from the DNA. The sample has about 2 million clones, over 85% seen once; the top ten hold about 1.1%. Trimming removed 4 bases from V and 4 bases from J; junction bases left unmatched: 5. The length of the CDR3 is 14 residues. Germline-derived CDR1 and CDR2 are SGHRS and YFSETQ.

The specimen sequenced was naive CD8+ T cells sorted from blood. The source of this sequence is a man between 18 and 35 years old in good health. This chain uses TRBV5-1 with TRBJ2-1; 7 positions agree with TRBD1. Here the CDR3 reads CASSTGTEYNEQFF. As DNA, the CDR3 is TGCGCCAGCAGCACCGGGACAGAGTACAATGAGCAGTTCTTC. Full variable domain (remainder filled in from reference TRBV5-1 and TRBJ2-1): KAGVTQTPRYLIKTRGQQVTLSCSPISGHRSVSWYQQTPGQGLQFLFEYFSETQRNKGNFPGRFSGRQFSNSRSEMNVSTLELGDSALYLCASSTGTEYNEQFFGPGTRLTVL.